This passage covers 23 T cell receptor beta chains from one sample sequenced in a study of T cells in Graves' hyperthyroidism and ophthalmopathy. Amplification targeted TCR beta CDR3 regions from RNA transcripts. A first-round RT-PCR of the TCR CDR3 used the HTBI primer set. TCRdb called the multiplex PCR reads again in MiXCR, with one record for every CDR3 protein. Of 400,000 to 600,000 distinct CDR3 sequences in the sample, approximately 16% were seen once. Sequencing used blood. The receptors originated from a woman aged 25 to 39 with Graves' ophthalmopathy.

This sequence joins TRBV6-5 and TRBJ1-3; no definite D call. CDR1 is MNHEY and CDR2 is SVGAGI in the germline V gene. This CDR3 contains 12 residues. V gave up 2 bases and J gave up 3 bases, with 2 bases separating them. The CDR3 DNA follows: TGTGCCAGCAGTTACAATGGAAACACCATATATTTT. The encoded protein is CASSYNGNTIYF.

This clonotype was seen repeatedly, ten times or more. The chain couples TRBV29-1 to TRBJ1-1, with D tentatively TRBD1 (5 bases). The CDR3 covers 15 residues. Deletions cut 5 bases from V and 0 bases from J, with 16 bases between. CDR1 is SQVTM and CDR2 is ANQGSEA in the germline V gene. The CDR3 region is CSVHPAGGMNTEAFF. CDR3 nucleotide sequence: TGCAGCGTTCATCCTGCCGGGGGGATGAACACTGAAGCTTTCTTT.

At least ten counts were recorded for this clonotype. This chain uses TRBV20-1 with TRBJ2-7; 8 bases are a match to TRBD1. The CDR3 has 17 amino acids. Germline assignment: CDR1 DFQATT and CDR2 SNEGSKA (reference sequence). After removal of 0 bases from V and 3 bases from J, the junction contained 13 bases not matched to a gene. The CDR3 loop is CSARDRSGRDRIYEQYF. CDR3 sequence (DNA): TGCAGTGCTAGAGATCGATCCGGCCGGGACAGGATCTACGAGCAGTACTTC.

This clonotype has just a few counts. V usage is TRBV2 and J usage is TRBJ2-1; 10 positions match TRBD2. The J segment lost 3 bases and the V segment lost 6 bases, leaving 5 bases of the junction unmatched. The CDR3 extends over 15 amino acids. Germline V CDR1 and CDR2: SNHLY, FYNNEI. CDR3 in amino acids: CASSQLAGNYNEQFF. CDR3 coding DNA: TGTGCCAGCAGCCAACTAGCGGGGAACTACAATGAGCAGTTCTTC. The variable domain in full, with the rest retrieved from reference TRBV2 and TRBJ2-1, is EPEVTQTPSHQVTQMGQEVILRCVPISNHLYFYWYRQILGQKVEFLVSFYNNEISEKSEIFDDQFSVERPDGSNFTLKIRSTKLEDSAMYFCASSQLAGNYNEQFFGPGTRLTVL.

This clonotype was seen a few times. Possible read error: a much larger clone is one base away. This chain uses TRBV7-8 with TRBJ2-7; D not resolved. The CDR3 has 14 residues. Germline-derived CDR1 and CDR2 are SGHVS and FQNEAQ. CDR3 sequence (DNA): TGTGCCAGCAGCTCAAAAGGAATCTCCTACGAGCAGTGCTTC. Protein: CASSSKGISYEQCF.

The CDR3 spells CASTSGLTDTQYF. CDR3 bases: TGTGCCAGCACATCGGGACTCACAGATACGCAGTATTTT. The J gene is TRBJ2-3, the V gene TRBV28, with D tentatively TRBD2 (6 bases). CDR3 length equals 13 residues. With 7 bases removed from V and 2 bases from J, the gap between germline ends came to 10 bases. Looked up from germline, CDR1 is MDHEN and CDR2 is SYDVKM.

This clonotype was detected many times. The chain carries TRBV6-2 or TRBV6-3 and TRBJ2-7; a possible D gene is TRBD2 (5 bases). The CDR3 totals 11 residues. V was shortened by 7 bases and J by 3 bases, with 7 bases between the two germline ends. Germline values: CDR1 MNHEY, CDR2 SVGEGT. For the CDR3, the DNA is TGTGCCAGCACGGGGTTCTACGAGCAGTACTTC. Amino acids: CASTGFYEQYF.

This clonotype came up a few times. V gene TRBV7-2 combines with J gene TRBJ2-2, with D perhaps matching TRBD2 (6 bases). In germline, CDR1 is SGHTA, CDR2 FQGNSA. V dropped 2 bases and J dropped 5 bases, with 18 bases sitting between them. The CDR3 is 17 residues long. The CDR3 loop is CASSLFWDWKETGELFF. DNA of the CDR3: TGTGCCAGCAGCTTATTTTGGGACTGGAAGGAAACCGGGGAGCTGTTTTTT. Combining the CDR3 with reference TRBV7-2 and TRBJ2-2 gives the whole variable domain GAGVSQSPSNKVTEKGKDVELRCDPISGHTALYWYRQSLGQGLEFLIYFQGNSAPDKSGLPSDRFSAERTGGSVSTLTIQRTQQEDSAVYLCASSLFWDWKETGELFFGEGSRLTVL.

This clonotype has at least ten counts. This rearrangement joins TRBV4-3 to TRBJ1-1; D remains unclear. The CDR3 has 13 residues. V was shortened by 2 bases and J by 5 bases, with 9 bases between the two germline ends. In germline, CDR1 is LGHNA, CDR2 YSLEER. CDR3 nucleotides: TGCGCCAGCAGCCAAATCGAAAATACTGAAGCTTTCTTT. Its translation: CASSQIENTEAFF.

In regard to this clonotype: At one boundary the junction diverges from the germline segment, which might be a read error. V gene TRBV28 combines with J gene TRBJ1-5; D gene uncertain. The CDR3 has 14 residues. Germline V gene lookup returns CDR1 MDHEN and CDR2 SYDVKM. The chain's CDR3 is CASSLLTSNQPPHF. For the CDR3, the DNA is TGTGCCAGCAGTTTGCTAACTAGCAATCAGCCCCCGCATTTT.

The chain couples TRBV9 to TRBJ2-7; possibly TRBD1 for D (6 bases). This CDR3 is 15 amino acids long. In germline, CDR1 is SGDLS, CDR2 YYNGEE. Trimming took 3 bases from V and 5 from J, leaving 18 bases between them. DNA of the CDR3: TGTGCCAGCAGCGCCTCGGACAGCCGGGTCCACGAGCAGTACTTC. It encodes CASSASDSRVHEQYF.

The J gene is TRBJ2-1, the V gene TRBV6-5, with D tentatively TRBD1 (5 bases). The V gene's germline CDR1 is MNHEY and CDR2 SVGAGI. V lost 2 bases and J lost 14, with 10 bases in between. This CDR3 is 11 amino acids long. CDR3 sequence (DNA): TGTGCCAGCAGTTACGGAATAGGGGAGTTCTTC. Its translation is CASSYGIGEFF.

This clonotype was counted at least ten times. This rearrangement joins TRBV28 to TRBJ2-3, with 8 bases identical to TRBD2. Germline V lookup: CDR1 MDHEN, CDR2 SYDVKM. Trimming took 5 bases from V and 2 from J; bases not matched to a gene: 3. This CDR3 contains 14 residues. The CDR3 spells CASSPLADTDTQYF. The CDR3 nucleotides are TGTGCCAGCAGTCCACTAGCGGACACAGATACGCAGTATTTT. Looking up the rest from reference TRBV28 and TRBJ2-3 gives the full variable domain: DVKVTQSSRYLVKRTGEKVFLECVQDMDHENMFWYRQDPGLGLRLIYFSYDVKMKEKGDIPEGYSVSREKKERFSLILESASTNQTSMYLCASSPLADTDTQYFGPGTRLTVL.

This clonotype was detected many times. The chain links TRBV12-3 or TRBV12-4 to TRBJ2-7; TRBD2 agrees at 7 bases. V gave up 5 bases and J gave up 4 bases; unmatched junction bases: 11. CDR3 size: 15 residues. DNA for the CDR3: TGTGCCAGCAGTCCTCTGGGGCGGGAGTTATACGAGCAGTACTTC. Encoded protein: CASSPLGRELYEQYF.

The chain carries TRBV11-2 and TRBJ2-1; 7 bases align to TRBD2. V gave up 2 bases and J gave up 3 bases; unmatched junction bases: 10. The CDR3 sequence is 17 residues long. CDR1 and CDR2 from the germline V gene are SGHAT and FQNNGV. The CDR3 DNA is TGTGCCAGCAGCTTATCATTCCGCGGGAGATACTACAATGAGCAGTTCTTC. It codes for CASSLSFRGRYYNEQFF.

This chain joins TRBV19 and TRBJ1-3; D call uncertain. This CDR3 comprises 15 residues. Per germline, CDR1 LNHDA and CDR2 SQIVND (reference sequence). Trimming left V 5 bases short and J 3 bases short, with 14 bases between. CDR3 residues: CASSADPVNGNTIYF. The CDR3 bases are TGTGCCAGTAGTGCGGACCCTGTCAATGGAAACACCATATATTTT.

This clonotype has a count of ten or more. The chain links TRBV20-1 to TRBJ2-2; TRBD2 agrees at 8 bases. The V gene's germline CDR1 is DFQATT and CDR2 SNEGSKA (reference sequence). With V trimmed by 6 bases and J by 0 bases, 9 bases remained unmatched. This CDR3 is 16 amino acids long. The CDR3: CSAETSVAANTGELFF. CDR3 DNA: TGCAGTGCCGAGACTAGCGTTGCCGCGAACACCGGGGAGCTGTTTTTT.

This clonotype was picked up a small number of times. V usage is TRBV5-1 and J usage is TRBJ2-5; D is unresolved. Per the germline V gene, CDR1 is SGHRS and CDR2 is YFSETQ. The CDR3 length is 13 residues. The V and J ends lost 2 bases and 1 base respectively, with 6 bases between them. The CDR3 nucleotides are TGCGCCAGCAGCTTTGACATCCAAGAGACCCAGTACTTC. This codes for CASSFDIQETQYF.

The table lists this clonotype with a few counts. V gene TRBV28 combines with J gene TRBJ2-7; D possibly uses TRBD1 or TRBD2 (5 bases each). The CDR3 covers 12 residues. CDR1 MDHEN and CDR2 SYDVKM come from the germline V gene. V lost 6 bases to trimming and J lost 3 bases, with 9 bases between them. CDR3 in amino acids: CASRMRGYEQYF. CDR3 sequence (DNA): TGTGCCAGCAGAATGAGGGGCTACGAGCAGTACTTC.

The CDR3: CSALDGTHTGELFF. As DNA, the CDR3 is TGCAGCGCCCTGGACGGAACTCACACCGGGGAGCTGTTTTTT. The rearrangement joins TRBV29-1 to TRBJ2-2; D unclear. The CDR3 has 14 amino acids. V lost 7 bases and J lost 3, with 15 bases in between. The V gene's germline CDR1 is SQVTM and CDR2 ANQGSEA.

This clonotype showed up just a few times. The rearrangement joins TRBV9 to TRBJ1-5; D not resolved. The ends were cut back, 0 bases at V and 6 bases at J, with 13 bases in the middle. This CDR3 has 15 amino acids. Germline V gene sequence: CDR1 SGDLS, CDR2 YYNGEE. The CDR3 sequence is CASSVDAGEGQPQHF. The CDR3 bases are TGTGCCAGCAGCGTAGACGCCGGAGAGGGTCAGCCCCAGCATTTT.

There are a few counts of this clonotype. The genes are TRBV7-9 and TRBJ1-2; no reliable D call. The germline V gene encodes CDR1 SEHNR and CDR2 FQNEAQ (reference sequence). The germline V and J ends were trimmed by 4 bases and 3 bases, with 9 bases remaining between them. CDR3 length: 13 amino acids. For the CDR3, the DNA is TGTGCCAGCAGCTGGGAGTTGGACTATGGCTACACCTTC. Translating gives CASSWELDYGYTF.

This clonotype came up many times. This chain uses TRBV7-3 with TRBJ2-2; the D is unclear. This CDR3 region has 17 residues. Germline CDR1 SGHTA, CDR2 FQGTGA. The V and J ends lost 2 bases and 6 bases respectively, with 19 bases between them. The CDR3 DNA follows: TGTGCCAGCAGCTTAGCCTCTCTCGGTGTAGGATCCGGGGAGCTGTTTTTT. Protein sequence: CASSLASLGVGSGELFF. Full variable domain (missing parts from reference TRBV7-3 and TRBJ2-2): GAGVSQTPSNKVTEKGKYVELRCDPISGHTALYWYRQSLGQGPEFLIYFQGTGAADDSGLPNDRFFAVRPEGSVSTLKIQRTERGDSAVYLCASSLASLGVGSGELFFGEGSRLTVL.